This paragraph covers one TCR beta chain sequence. The sample is drawn from a study of T cell repertoires and Cas9 in healthy adults. TCRdb keeps only in-frame clones here, not all; method: immunoSEQ multiplex PCR. The table has roughly 23,000 clones, around 90% seen once. This CDR3 is 13 amino acids long. Trimming removed 5 bases from V and 1 base from J, with 9 bases in between. Per germline, CDR1 MNHEY and CDR2 SMNVEV (reference sequence). V and J are TRBV27 and TRBJ2-7, with D unresolved. The sequenced sample consisted of CD4+ effector T cells (CD127+, CD25-, CD137-, CD154-) from PBMCs; culture status not recorded. The receptor was derived from a human donor in good health. CDR3 DNA: TGTGCCAGCAGTAAGCCAGCGTCCTACGAGCAGTACTTC. Amino acids: CASSKPASYEQYF.